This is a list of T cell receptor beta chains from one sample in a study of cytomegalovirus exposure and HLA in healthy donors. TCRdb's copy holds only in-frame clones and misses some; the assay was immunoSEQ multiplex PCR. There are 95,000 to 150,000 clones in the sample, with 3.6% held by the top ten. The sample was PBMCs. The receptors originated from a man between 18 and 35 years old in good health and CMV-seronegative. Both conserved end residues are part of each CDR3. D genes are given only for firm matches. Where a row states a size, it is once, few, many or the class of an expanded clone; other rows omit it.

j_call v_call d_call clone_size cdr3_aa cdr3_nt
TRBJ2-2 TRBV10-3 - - CAISESGIGLLTGELFF TGTGCCATCAGTGAGTCGGGGATCGGACTGCTGACCGGGGAGCTGTTTTTT
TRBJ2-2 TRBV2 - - CASSEVAGGTGELFF TGTGCCAGCAGTGAAGTAGCAGGAGGCACCGGGGAGCTGTTTTTT
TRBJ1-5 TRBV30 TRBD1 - CAWRTGKQPQHF TGTGCCTGGAGGACAGGGAAACAGCCCCAGCATTTT
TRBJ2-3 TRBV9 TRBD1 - CASSVAFDRVGTDTQYF TGTGCCAGCAGCGTAGCCTTTGACAGGGTAGGGACAGATACGCAGTATTTT
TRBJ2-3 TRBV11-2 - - CASSPTGEDTQYF TGTGCCAGCAGCCCAACCGGAGAAGATACGCAGTATTTT
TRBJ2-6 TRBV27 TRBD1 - CASSERTGGDPGANVLTF TGTGCCAGCAGTGAAAGGACAGGGGGGGATCCTGGGGCCAACGTCCTGACTTTC
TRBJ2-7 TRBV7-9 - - CASSYRDFATYEQYF TGTGCCAGCAGCTACCGGGACTTTGCCACCTACGAGCAGTACTTC
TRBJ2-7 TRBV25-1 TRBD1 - CAIGTGIHEQYF TGTGCCATCGGGACAGGGATACACGAGCAGTACTTC
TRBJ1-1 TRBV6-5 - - CATGGRWNTEAFF TGTGCCACCGGAGGGCGGTGGAACACTGAAGCTTTCTTT
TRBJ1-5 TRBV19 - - CASSIRGNQPQHF TGTGCCAGTAGTATTAGGGGGAATCAGCCCCAGCATTTT
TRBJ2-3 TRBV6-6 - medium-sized CASSRPRNTQYF TGTGCCAGCAGCCGACCTAGAAATACGCAGTATTTT
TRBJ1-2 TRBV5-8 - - CASSQNQGVYGYTF TGTGCCAGCAGTCAGAACCAGGGTGTCTATGGCTACACCTTC
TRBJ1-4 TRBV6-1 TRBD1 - CASNPGQGNEKLFF TGTGCCAGCAATCCGGGACAGGGGAATGAAAAACTGTTTTTT
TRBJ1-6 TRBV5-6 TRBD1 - CASSLRMTGGALNSPLHF TGTGCCAGCAGCTTGCGGATGACAGGGGGCGCATTAAATTCACCCCTCCACTTT
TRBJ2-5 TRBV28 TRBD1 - CASSITGGRETQYF TGTGCCAGCAGCATTACAGGGGGCAGGGAGACCCAGTACTTC
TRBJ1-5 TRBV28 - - CASSLGGPPHQPQHF TGTGCCAGCAGTTTAGGAGGGCCCCCACATCAGCCCCAGCATTTT
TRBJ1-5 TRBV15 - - CATSRDMGGEPQHF TGTGCCACCAGCAGAGATATGGGGGGAGAGCCCCAGCATTTT
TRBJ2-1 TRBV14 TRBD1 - CASSQLHFGIGGAVNEQFF TGTGCCAGCAGCCAACTACACTTCGGGATAGGGGGCGCCGTGAATGAGCAGTTCTTC
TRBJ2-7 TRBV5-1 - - CASSLARGPYEQYF TGCGCCAGCAGCTTGGCCAGGGGACCCTACGAGCAGTACTTC
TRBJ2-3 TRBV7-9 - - CASSYRADTQYF TGTGCCAGCAGCTATCGAGCGGATACGCAGTATTTT
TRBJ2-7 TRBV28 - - CASSPTLNWTFPIHEQYF TGCGCCAGCAGTCCCACCCTTAATTGGACTTTTCCCATACACGAGCAGTACTTC
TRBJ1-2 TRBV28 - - CASRTGDGYTF TGTGCCAGCAGAACAGGCGATGGCTACACCTTC
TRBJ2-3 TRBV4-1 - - CASGSREADTQYF TGCGCCAGCGGGAGTAGAGAGGCAGATACGCAGTATTTT
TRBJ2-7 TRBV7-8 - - CASSLEYGYEQYF TGTGCCAGCAGCTTAGAGTACGGGTACGAGCAGTACTTC
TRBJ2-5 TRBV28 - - CASSPKVSGSLQETQYF TGTGCCAGCAGTCCCAAGGTGAGCGGATCGCTTCAAGAGACCCAGTACTTC
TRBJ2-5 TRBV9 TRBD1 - CASSPEGQGGETQYF TGTGCCAGCAGCCCAGAGGGACAGGGGGGAGAGACCCAGTACTTC
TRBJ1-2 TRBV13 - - CASSLISGENGYTF TGTGCCAGCAGCCTAATCTCAGGGGAAAATGGCTACACCTTC
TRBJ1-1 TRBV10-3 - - CAISESRGAFRNTEAFF TGTGCCATCAGTGAGTCAAGGGGCGCGTTCCGAAACACTGAAGCTTTCTTT
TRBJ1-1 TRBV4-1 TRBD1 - CASSQGWDRMNTEAFF TGCGCCAGCAGCCAAGGATGGGACAGGATGAACACTGAAGCTTTCTTT
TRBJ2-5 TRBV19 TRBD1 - CASSAGQGRETQYF TGTGCCAGTAGTGCCGGACAGGGGAGGGAGACCCAGTACTTC
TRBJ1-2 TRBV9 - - CASSTMWGYTF TGTGCCAGCTCTACGATGTGGGGCTACACCTTC
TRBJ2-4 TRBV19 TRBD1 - CASSPGQGWAENIQYF TGTGCCAGTAGTCCCGGACAGGGGTGGGCGGAGAACATTCAGTACTTC
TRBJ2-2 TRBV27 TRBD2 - CASSLTTRLAGGLYTGELFF TGTGCCAGCAGTTTAACCACCCGACTAGCGGGGGGGCTATACACCGGGGAGCTGTTTTTT
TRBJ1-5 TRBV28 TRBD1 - CASSRTGGARQPQHF TGTGCCAGCAGTAGGACAGGGGGCGCACGGCAGCCCCAGCATTTT
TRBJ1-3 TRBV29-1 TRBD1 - CSVTGVGSSGNTIYF TGCAGCGTCACAGGGGTCGGAAGTTCCGGAAACACCATATATTTT
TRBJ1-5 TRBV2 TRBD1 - CASSPLVAGGNNQPQHF TGTGCCAGCAGCCCCCTAGTGGCAGGGGGGAACAATCAGCCCCAGCATTTT
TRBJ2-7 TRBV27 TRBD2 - CASGLALGISYEQYF TGTGCCAGTGGACTAGCGTTAGGGATCTCCTACGAGCAGTACTTC
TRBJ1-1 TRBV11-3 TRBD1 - CASSLRGQTNTEAFF TGTGCCAGCAGCTTAAGGGGACAGACGAACACTGAAGCTTTCTTT
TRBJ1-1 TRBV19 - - CASKGLGDTEAFF TGTGCCAGTAAAGGACTCGGGGACACTGAGGCTTTCTTT
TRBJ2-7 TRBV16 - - CASSLRDNPYEQYF TGTGCCAGCAGCCTCCGGGACAATCCCTACGAGCAGTACTTC
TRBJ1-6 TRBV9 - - CASSSLKAGYNSPLHF TGTGCCAGCAGCTCTCTCAAGGCAGGGTATAATTCACCCCTCCACTTT
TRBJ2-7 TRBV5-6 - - CASSLITGSSYEQYF TGTGCCAGCAGCTTGATTACAGGGAGCTCCTACGAGCAGTACTTC
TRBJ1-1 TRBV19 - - CASSIDRGNTEAFF TGTGCCAGTAGTATAGATCGCGGGAACACTGAAGCTTTCTTT
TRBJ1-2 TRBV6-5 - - CASSYSEGYYGYTF TGTGCCAGCAGTTACTCGGAGGGCTACTATGGCTACACCTTC
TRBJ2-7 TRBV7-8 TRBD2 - CASSLARGLADQNYEQYF TGTGCCAGCAGCTTAGCCCGGGGACTAGCGGATCAAAACTACGAGCAGTACTTC
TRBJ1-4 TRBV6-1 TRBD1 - CASTDIGGKGEKLFF TGTGCCAGCACCGACATAGGGGGCAAGGGTGAAAAACTGTTTTTT
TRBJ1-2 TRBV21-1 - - CATIRGGVAYGYTF TGTGCCACAATCCGTGGAGGGGTCGCCTATGGCTACACCTTC
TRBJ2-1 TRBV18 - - CASLGGLSYNEQFF TGTGCCAGCTTGGGGGGGCTCTCCTACAATGAGCAGTTCTTC
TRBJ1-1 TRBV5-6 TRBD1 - CASSPGQGTTEAFF TGTGCCAGCAGTCCGGGACAGGGTACCACTGAAGCTTTCTTT
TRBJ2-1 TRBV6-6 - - CASSYYPPGDEQFF TGTGCCAGCAGTTACTACCCCCCAGGCGATGAGCAGTTCTTC